Sequencing of this T cell receptor (beta chain) was carried out in a study of T cell responses to AZD1222 COVID-19 vaccine (dated by TCRdb to the early 2020s). Looking at the study overall: A total of more than 230 trial participants underwent TCR sequencing, of whom about 200 had received two doses of AZD1222 and roughly 26 had received two doses of the MenACWY control vaccine. Trial participants were enrolled by age into 18-55, 56-69 and 70-plus year subgroups, with about 150, 28 and 57 TCR-sequenced participants respectively.

For CDR1 and CDR2, the germline V gene (reference sequence) lists SGHAT and FQDESV. From cysteine to phenylalanine, the CDR3 is 16 amino acids long. CDR3 DNA only is kept here, 48 bases in frame from base 1. V sheds 6 bases and J sheds 5 bases, leaving 22 bases between their ends. What the study reported, not specific to this receptor: Vaccine-associated CD4 TCRs spanned the whole spike protein, with dominant responses in regions 160-218 and 743-854. The 56-69-year group was small, and its depth increase did not reach significance, likely because of low power. Participants were mostly white British, with more females than males. The authors suggested clonal diversity may have been underestimated. Because no day 14 peak-response samples were available, repertoires were characterized only after the peak T cell response. Reportedly, close to half of the unique spike-specific TCRs recognized epitopes lying outside the regions that are mutated in the B.1.351 and B.1.1.7 variants. Conclusions about previously exposed vaccinees are limited because only six or seven AZD1222 recipients were SARS-CoV-2 seropositive at baseline. After two AZD1222 doses, spike-specific TCR breadth and depth were significantly higher than at day 0 and than in MenACWY recipients.

The CDR3 regions of human TCRbeta chains were analyzed by immunosequencing. The original methods were these. Repertoire TCRs were matched against a reference library of SARS-CoV-2-specific TCRs generated with the MIRA antigen-specificity platform. Breadth was defined as the fraction of unique TCRs that were SARS-CoV-2-associated, and depth was defined as the fraction of total T cells that were SARS-CoV-2-associated. Each spike-specific TCR was assigned to its reactive spike region and to a CD4 or CD8 class using the MIRA data. Log10-transformed breadth and depth values were compared by one-way ANOVA with Sidak's multiple comparisons tests. TCRdb retrieved this table from immuneACCESS and kept in-frame rearrangements only. Not all clones are present; in checked studies, unresolved V genes account for under half, and no reason is known for the remainder. V, J and clone size are those of that table, while D and trimming were read from the DNA. The sample table lists roughly 70,000 clones, around nine tenths of them with a count of one. Roughly 4.9% of the sample lies in the top ten.

Details on this clone: Its specific antigen is unknown. No base quality information exists; no much larger clone differs at one position.

According to the study, the label for this sample's time point signals: about 28 days (+/-7) after the second vaccine dose. According to the study, the label for this sample's treatment or condition signals: meningococcal conjugate vaccine given as trial control. The vaccinee samples were drawn from two UK trials, COV001 and COV002, one of which was a single-blind randomized controlled phase 2/3 trial testing AZD1222 (ChAdOx1 nCoV-19) in healthy adults. Trial participant PBMC samples were collected at day 0 and day 28 after the second dose for TCRbeta chain sequencing. The sample was peripheral blood, taken 28 days after the second dose of the MenACWY control vaccine. The receptor's source is an adult who received the MenACWY meningococcal vaccine as a control. This receptor chain uses TRBV11-1 and TRBJ1-2; TRBD1 could be the D gene, as 5 bases match. The DNA sequence reads TGTGCCAGCAGTAAACCGGGACGGGCGAACTGGTATGGCTACACCTTC. Translated, this is CASSKPGRANWYGYTF. Reference TRBV11-1 and TRBJ1-2 proteins supply the regions before and after the CDR3; the full variable domain is: EAEVAQSPRYKITEKSQAVAFWCDPISGHATLYWYRQILGQGPELLVQFQDESVVDDSQLPKDRFSAERLKGVDSTLKIQPAELGDSAMYLCASSKPGRANWYGYTFGSGTRLTVV.